One and the same sample provided the 5 T cell receptor beta chains below, sequenced in a study of blood T cell repertoires in COVID-19. Here immunoSEQ multiplex PCR was the method, and the copy in TCRdb shows in-frame clones only, minus some. The sample carries about 480,000 clones, approximately 90% recorded once. The source material was peripheral blood. These receptors were taken from a woman in her twenties or thirties with acute or convalescent COVID-19.

J is TRBJ2-5 and V is TRBV30, with a possible D match to TRBD1 (6 bases). This CDR3 comprises 15 residues. V was pared by 5 bases and J by 1 base, with 17 bases between. Germline V gene lookup returns CDR1 GTSNPN and CDR2 SVGIG (reference sequence). This chain's CDR3 is CAWADTGLPQETQYF. The CDR3 bases are TGTGCCTGGGCTGACACAGGGTTACCCCAAGAGACCCAGTACTTC.

The V gene is TRBV6-4, the J gene TRBJ1-2; possible D gene TRBD1, 6 bases. Germline V gives CDR1 MRHNA, CDR2 SNTAGT. The CDR3 has 14 residues. The V and J ends lost 3 bases and 9 bases respectively, with 17 bases between them. This chain's CDR3 is CASSETEQGESYTF. The CDR3 DNA follows: TGTGCCAGCAGTGAAACTGAACAGGGAGAAAGCTACACCTTC.

This clone is a singleton in its sample. The chain joins TRBV5-8 to TRBJ2-7; D may be TRBD1 (5 bases). Trimming stripped 4 bases from V and 1 base from J, with 15 bases between. Germline CDR1 is SGHTS and CDR2 is YDEGEE. The CDR3 extends over 15 amino acids. The CDR3 here is CASSPRVSFSYEQYF. The CDR3, as DNA: TGTGCCAGCAGCCCCAGGGTTAGTTTTTCCTACGAGCAGTACTTC.

The J gene is TRBJ2-7, the V gene TRBV6-1; 12 bases align to TRBD2. Germline V CDR1 and CDR2: MNHNS, SASEGT. V lost 3 bases to trimming and J lost 6 bases; unmatched junction nucleotides: 6. This CDR3 region has 15 residues. The CDR3 region has the DNA TGTGCCAGCAGTGATAAGACTAGCGGGGGCGCCGAGCAGTACTTC. It yields the protein CASSDKTSGGAEQYF.

The rearrangement uses TRBV29-1 and TRBJ1-4; no definite D call. This CDR3 is built from 14 residues. V lost 7 bases and J 7 bases, leaving 19 bases between the germline ends. Germline V gives CDR1 SQVTM, CDR2 ANQGSEA. CDR3 loop: CSARGWPAPEKLFF. The CDR3 nucleotides read TGCAGCGCCCGGGGATGGCCGGCCCCTGAAAAACTGTTTTTT.